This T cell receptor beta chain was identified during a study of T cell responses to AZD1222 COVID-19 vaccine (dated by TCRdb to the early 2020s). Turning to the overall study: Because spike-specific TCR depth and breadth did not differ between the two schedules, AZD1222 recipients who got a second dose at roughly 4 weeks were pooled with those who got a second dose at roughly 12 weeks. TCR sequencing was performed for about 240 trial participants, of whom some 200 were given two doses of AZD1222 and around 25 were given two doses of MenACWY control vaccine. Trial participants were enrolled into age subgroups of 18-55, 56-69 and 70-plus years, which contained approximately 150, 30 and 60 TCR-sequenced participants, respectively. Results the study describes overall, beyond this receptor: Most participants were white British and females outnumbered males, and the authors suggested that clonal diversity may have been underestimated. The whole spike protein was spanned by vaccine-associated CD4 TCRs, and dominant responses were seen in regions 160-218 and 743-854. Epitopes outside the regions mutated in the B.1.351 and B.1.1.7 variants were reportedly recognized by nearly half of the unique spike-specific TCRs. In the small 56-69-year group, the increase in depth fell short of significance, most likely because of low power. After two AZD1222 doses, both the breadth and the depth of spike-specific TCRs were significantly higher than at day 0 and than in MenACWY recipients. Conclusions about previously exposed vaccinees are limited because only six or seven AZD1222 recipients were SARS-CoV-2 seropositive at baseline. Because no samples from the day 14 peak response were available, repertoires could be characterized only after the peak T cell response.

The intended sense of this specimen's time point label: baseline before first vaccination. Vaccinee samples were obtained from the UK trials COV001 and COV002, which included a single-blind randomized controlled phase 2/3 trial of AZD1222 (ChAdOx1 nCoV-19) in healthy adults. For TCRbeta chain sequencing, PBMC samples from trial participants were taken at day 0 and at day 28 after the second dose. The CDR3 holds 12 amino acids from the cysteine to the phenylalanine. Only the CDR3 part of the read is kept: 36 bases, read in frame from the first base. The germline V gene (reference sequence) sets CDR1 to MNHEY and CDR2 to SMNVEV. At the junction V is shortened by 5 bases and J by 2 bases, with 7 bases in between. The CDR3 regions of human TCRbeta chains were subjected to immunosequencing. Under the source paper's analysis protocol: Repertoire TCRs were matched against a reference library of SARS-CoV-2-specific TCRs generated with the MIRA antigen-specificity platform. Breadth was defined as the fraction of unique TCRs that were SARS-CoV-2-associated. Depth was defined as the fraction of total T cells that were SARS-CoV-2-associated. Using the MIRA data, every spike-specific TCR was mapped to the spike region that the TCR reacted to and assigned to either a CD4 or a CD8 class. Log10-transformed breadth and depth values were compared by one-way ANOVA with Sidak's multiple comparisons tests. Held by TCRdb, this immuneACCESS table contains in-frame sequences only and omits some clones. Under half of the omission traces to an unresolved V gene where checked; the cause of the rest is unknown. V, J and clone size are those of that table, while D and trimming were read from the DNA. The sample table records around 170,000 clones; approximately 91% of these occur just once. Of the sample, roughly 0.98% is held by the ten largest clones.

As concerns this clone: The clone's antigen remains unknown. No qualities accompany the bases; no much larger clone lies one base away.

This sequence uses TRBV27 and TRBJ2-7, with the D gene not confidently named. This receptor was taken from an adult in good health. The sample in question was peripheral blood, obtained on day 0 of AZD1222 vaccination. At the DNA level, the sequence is TGTGCCAGCAGTCCAACCCCCTACGAGCAGTACTTC. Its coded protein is CASSPTPYEQYF.